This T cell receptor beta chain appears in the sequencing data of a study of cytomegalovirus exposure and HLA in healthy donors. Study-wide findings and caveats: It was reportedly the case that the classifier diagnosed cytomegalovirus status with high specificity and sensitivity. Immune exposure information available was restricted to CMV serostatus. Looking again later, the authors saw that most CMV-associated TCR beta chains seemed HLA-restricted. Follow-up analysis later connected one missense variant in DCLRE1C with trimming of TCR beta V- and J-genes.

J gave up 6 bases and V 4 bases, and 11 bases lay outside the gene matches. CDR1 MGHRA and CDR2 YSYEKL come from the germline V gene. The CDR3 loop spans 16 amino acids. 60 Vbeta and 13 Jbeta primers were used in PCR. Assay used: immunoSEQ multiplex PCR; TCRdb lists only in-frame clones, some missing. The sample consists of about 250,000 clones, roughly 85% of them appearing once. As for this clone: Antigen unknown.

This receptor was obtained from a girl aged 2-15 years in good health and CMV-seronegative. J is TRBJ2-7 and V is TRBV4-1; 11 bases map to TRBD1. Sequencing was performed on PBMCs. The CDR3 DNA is TGCGCCAGCAGCCCTCCCCCGGGACAGGGGGACGGCGAGCAGTACTTC. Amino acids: CASSPPPGQGDGEQYF.